This entry lists 4 T cell receptor beta chains sequenced from one sample in a study of post-analysis software for immune sequencing data. No antigen has been identified for these receptors. Whole-study findings and limits: Patients had higher frequencies than controls of about five TRBV segments, including TRBV5-6, TRBV5-1 and TRBV20-1.

TCR beta cDNA libraries had unique molecular identifiers. TCRdb redid the calling of the PCR reads with MiXCR, one entry per CDR3 protein. The sample includes a few hundred thousand distinct CDR3 sequences, 39% seen only once; the top ten take 6.5% to 8%. The sequencing input was blood. The source of these receptors is a girl aged 2 to 9 with multiple sclerosis.

The chain joins TRBV29-1 to TRBJ2-1; tentative D call: TRBD2 (6 bases). The V gene lost 4 bases and the J gene lost 7 bases, with 17 bases spanning the gap. CDR1 SQVTM and CDR2 ANQGSEA come from the germline V gene. This CDR3 has 14 residues. The CDR3 loop is CSVVSGRRTNEQFF. CDR3 DNA: TGCAGCGTTGTAAGTGGGAGGAGAACAAATGAGCAGTTCTTC.

The CDR3: CASSFPISGHFSYEQYF. The CDR3 nucleotides read TGTGCCAGCAGCTTCCCTATATCGGGACACTTCTCCTACGAGCAGTACTTC. The chain carries TRBV7-2 and TRBJ2-7; D is possibly TRBD1 (6 bases). The germline CDR1 and CDR2 sequences are SGHTA and FQGNSA. The V end was cut by 3 bases, the J end by 0 bases, with 18 bases between. The CDR3 is made up of 17 amino acids.

The J gene is TRBJ1-1, the V gene TRBV4-1, with 9 bases that match TRBD1. V lost 0 bases to trimming and J lost 8 bases; unmatched junction nucleotides: 1. The CDR3 is 13 amino acids. CDR1 is MGHRA and CDR2 is YSYEKL in the germline V gene. CDR3 sequence reads: CASSQDGTGEAFF. The CDR3 DNA follows: TGCGCCAGCAGCCAAGACGGGACAGGGGAAGCTTTCTTT.

The CDR3 region has the DNA TGTGCCAGCAGCTGGCCCGCCGATCAGTACTTC. This codes for CASSWPADQYF. The chain couples TRBV7-7 to TRBJ2-4, with D hard to call. The germline gives CDR1 SSHAT, CDR2 FNYEAQ (reference sequence). The CDR3 runs 11 residues. V dropped 4 bases and J dropped 12 bases, with 10 bases sitting between them.